The entry below describes one T cell receptor beta chain. Its antigen has not been determined. The record has no base qualities; no much larger clone is one base away. The CDR3 runs 15 amino acids, cysteine and phenylalanine included. Just CDR3 DNA is preserved here, 45 bases in frame from base 1. V lost 1 base and J lost 1 base; the stretch between them is 10 bases long. CDR1 and CDR2, per the germline V gene (reference sequence), are SEHNR and FQNEAQ. These data belong to a study of blood T cells in healthy people across ages (dated by TCRdb to between 2014 and 2017). Regarding the research as a whole: In model experiments, template switching captured about one uniquely barcoded TCR beta cDNA molecule for every two T cells. Using deep sequencing normalized with unique cDNA molecular identifiers, the study measured how TCR beta repertoire diversity changes with age. Donors of different ages were randomly distributed across sequencing lanes to avoid experimental bias. Two additional independent replicas of 1 million unique cDNA reads from the same blood draw were analyzed for two donors (one aged 18 to 30 and one aged 80 or older). Four age groups were formed from the donors: young (average 16 years), middle-aged (approximately 39), aged (roughly 58) and long-lived (less than 85).

Here is what the overall study found, with its caveats: Conclusive comparison of naive and antigen-experienced compartments was prevented by the profiling of bulk unsorted PBMCs. Donor CMV infection status was unknown, potentially confounding age-related changes in expanded clonotypes. Compared with the aged group, more naive CD4+ T cells, fewer expanded clones and increased TCR diversity were shown by the long-lived group, suggesting age selection. Observed TCR beta diversity per million T cells fell roughly linearly with age, and a significant reduction was already apparent by age around 40. A strong correlation was found between observed TCR beta diversity and the percentage of naive T cells measured by flow cytometry. Estimates of total diversity based on one million sequenced T cells were considered lower bounds and underestimates.

Library preparation used 5' RACE. TCRdb records Illumina HiSeq 2500 as the sequencer. A second roughly 6 to 11 cycle PCR used a sample-barcoded 5' primer and a J-beta primer mix. A template-switch 5' adaptor carrying 12 random nucleotides introduced a unique molecular identifier onto each TCR beta cDNA molecule. At least 2.5 million CDR3-containing paired-end reads were obtained from each sample. First-strand cDNA synthesis was performed from all RNA using the Mint cDNA synthesis kit, with priming by a TRBC-specific oligonucleotide. After uracil-DNA glycosylase treatment, a first 18-cycle PCR used universal primers M1SS and BC2_uni_R on all cDNA. For the original study's pipeline: Normalization of each sample was performed by random selection of 1 million high-quality reads, each carrying a distinct molecular identifier. Instead of being binned into consensus sequences, reads that shared molecular identifiers were thrown out. MiTCR, set to a Q25 quality threshold and the strictest error-elimination algorithm, was used for CDR3 identification, clonotype clustering and error correction. Lower-bound total TCR beta diversity was estimated with a nonparametric unseen species model using Euler transformation. TCRdb reprocessed the public reads (quality trimming at Q25 with fastp, clone calling with MiXCR) and kept in-frame beta chains. Merged by CDR3 protein, the rows form single entries marked with the most common genes and DNA. The V and J calls were not made by the authors but by TCRdb's processing. The sample records almost 300,000 distinct CDR3 sequences, roughly 26% of which are singletons. The ten biggest clones cover 29% of the sample.

The roughly 37 donors, aged about 6 to 100 years, were systemically healthy Caucasian individuals from Russia. Roughly 9.5 milliliters of peripheral blood were drawn from each donor into EDTA-treated Vacutainer tubes. Ficoll-Paque density-gradient centrifugation was used to isolate PBMCs, with at least 7 million obtained per sample. Total RNA, at least 6 micrograms per sample, was extracted from PBMCs with Trizol reagent. For every donor, flow cytometry on a PBMC aliquot measured the percentage of naive CD45RAhigh/CD27high T cells. Input material: blood. The clonotype was recovered from a woman aged 70 to 79 in good health. The V and J genes are TRBV7-9 and TRBJ1-1; the D segment could be TRBD1, given 5 matching bases. The sequenced DNA: TGTGCCAGCAGCTTAGTATTTAGGGGGAACACTGAAGCTTTCTTT. Its translation reads: CASSLVFRGNTEAFF.